One sample yielded the 8 T cell receptor beta chains listed below, sequenced in a study of tumor and adjacent non-tumor tissue in lung cancer. The template was RNA from unsorted bulk tissue. The library came from three nested PCR rounds adapted from ARM-PCR protocols. TCRdb analysed the multiplex PCR reads with MiXCR anew, one entry per CDR3 protein. The sample has tens of thousands of distinct CDR3 sequences; almost 60% are singletons. The sequenced material came from lung tumor tissue. These receptors came from a man aged 50-59 years with non-small cell lung cancer.

Concerning this clonotype itself: A much bigger clone sits one base away, suggesting this may be a read error. The chain has TRBV6-1 and TRBJ1-1; 8 nucleotides align to TRBD1. The V and J ends lost 5 bases and 5 bases, in that order; junction bases with no gene match: 4. This CDR3 comprises 13 residues. Per germline, CDR1 MNHNS and CDR2 SASEGT. This CDR3 is CASSRQGITEAFF. DNA for the CDR3: TGTGCCAGCAGTCGACAGGGGATTACTGAAGCTTTCTTT.

For this clonotype: The junction does not match germline at one end; this may be a read error. The J gene is TRBJ2-3, the V gene TRBV4-2; 11 nucleotides agree with TRBD2. The CDR3 contains 17 residues. From germline, CDR1 is LGHNA and CDR2 YNFKEQ. DNA for the CDR3: TGCGCCAACAGCCCCGGGAAACTAGCGGGAGTAACAGATACGCAGTATTTT. Protein product: CANSPGKLAGVTDTQYF.

As to this clonotype: Since a much larger clone is just one base distant, this may be a read error. The chain employs TRBV5-5 and TRBJ1-3; weak D call: TRBD1 (5 bases). CDR1 is SGHKS and CDR2 is YYEKEE in the germline V gene (reference sequence). The CDR3 loop spans 15 amino acids. For the CDR3, the DNA is TGTGCCAGCAGCTTGTTTGGGACCATGGGAAACACCTTATATTTT. Its translation is CASSLFGTMGNTLYF.

V and J are TRBV28 and TRBJ2-7; 11 positions match TRBD2. The CDR3 sequence is 15 residues long. Trimming took 7 bases from V and 5 from J; bases not matched to a gene: 10. The germline V gene encodes CDR1 MDHEN and CDR2 SYDVKM. Written as DNA, the CDR3 is TGTGCCAGCATCGCCGGGACTAGCGGAAAAAACGAGCAGTACTTC. This translates into CASIAGTSGKNEQYF.

A single count supports this clonotype. V and J are TRBV6-5 and TRBJ1-1, with a weak D call TRBD1 (5 bases). The CDR3 has 14 residues. The germline V and J ends were trimmed by 5 bases and 1 base, with 11 bases remaining between them. CDR1 and CDR2 (germline): MNHEY, SVGAGI. The CDR3 loop reads CASSLCGANTEAFF. In DNA, the CDR3 is TGTGCCAGCAGTCTCTGCGGGGCGAACACTGAAGCTTTCTTT.

On this clonotype itself: A much larger clone is a single base away; this may be a read error. The chain uses TRBV29-1 and TRBJ2-7, with D hard to call. V lost 7 bases and J lost 0, with 10 bases in between. This CDR3 has 12 amino acids. Germline CDR1 is SQVTM and CDR2 is ANQGSEA. The CDR3 DNA is TGCAGCGGCCGGATGGACTCCTACGAGCAGTACTTC. Translation gives CSGRMDSYEQYF.

A remark on this clonotype: This may arise from a read error, as a much more abundant clone is one base away. The chain employs TRBV6-6 and TRBJ2-3; D is perhaps TRBD1 or TRBD2 (5 bases each). V was pared by 8 bases and J by 2 bases, with 17 bases between. Germline V gene sequence: CDR1 MNHNY, CDR2 SVGAGI (reference sequence). The CDR3 length is 15 residues. The CDR3 here is CASRRGQGITDTQYF. CDR3 in DNA: TGTGCCAGCCGTCGGGGCCAGGGAATCACAGATACGCAGTATTTT.

As to this clonotype: A much larger clone lies one base from this, so it may be a read error. This sequence joins TRBV7-2 and TRBJ2-5, with a possible D match to TRBD1 (5 bases). The germline V gene encodes CDR1 SGHTA and CDR2 FQGNSA. The CDR3 runs to 14 residues. The CDR3 DNA is TGTGCCAGCAGCTTAGGGCAGGGTCAAGAGACCCACTACTTC. Encoded protein: CASSLGQGQETHYF. The complete variable domain, with remaining parts taken from reference TRBV7-2 and TRBJ2-5, reads GAGVSQSPSNKVTEKGKDVELRCDPISGHTALYWYRQSLGQGLEFLIYFQGNSAPDKSGLPSDRFSAERTGGSVSTLTIQRTQQEDSAVYLCASSLGQGQETHYFGPGTRLLVL.